The clone carrying this T cell receptor (beta chain) was seen at least ten times. Its specificity is not known. Template switching, a step in the protocol, added a universal primer site, and cDNA carried unique molecular identifiers. TCRdb processed the 5' RACE reads anew with MiXCR; each CDR3 protein has one entry. The table includes 250,000 to 300,000 distinct CDR3 sequences, less than 9.5% detected once. Trimming took off 0 bases at V and 3 bases at J, with 9 bases between the two ends. The CDR3 totals 15 residues. The germline V gene encodes CDR1 LGHNA and CDR2 YSLEER. The sample comes from a study of identical twins. Whole-study results and caveats: Partly confounded zero-insertion analyses could result from invariant MAIT and iNKT cells. Abundant beta clonotypes from cord blood had fewer insertions, unlike memory repertoires, which showed none.

These data also featured in a second study, about yellow fever vaccine responses in identical twins.

This chain connects TRBV4-3 to TRBJ2-1; D is unresolved. The sequenced material came from CD8+ T cells sorted from blood. The source of this sequence is a woman aged 18-30 years in good health. The CDR3 here is CASSQDSVDYNEQFF. CDR3 DNA sequence: TGCGCCAGCAGCCAAGATAGTGTAGACTACAATGAGCAGTTCTTC.